This T cell receptor beta chain was identified in a study of spatial heterogeneity in lung cancer. About the study: Consistently, beta-chain sequences turned up in larger numbers than alpha-chain sequences did.

Only a few counts were recorded for this clonotype. As yet, its antigen is unknown. The time point was: sample taken at primary tumor resection. Frozen PBMC, nontumor lung or tumor provided whole RNA, which was sequenced unsorted. There were approximately 69 donors, all of them untreated patients with early-stage non-small cell lung cancer. TCR cDNA molecules each carried a unique molecular identifier. TCRdb reanalysed the 5' RACE reads using MiXCR and keeps one entry per CDR3 protein. The table lists 95,000 or so distinct CDR3 sequences, around 9% of them singletons. The CDR3 loop spans 17 amino acids. V was pared by 5 bases and J by 4 bases, with 7 bases of the junction left unmatched. Germline V gene lookup returns CDR1 LNHDA and CDR2 SQIVND (reference sequence). Study-level results: Circulating ubiquitous expanded tumor TCRs were observed more frequently at resection than at follow-up.

V and J are TRBV19 and TRBJ2-5; 16 positions agree with TRBD2. This receptor was obtained from a male donor with early-stage non-small cell lung cancer. Here the sequenced sample was PBMCs, taken at surgery. The CDR3 protein is CASSPQGLAGGRETQYF. In nucleotides, the CDR3 is TGTGCCAGTAGTCCGCAGGGACTAGCGGGAGGGCGAGAGACCCAGTACTTC.